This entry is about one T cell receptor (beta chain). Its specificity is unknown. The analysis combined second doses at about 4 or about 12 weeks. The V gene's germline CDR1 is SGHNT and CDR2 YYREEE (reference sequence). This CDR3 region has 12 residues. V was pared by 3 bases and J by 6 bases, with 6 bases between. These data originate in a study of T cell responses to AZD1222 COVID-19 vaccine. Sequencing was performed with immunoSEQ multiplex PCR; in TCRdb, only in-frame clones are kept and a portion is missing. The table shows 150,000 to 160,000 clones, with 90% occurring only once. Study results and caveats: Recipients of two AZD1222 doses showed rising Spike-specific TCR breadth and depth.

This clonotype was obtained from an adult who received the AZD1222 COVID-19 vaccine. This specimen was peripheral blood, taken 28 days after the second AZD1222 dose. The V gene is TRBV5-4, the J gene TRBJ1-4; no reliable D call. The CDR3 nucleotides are TGTGCCAGCAGCTCAAAAGATGAAAAACTGTTTTTT. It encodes CASSSKDEKLFF.